Below, 31 T cell receptor beta chains from the same sample are listed, as sequenced in a study of blood T cell repertoires in COVID-19. Produced via immunoSEQ multiplex PCR; TCRdb's table is partial and in-frame only. The profile shows 400,000 to 500,000 clones, roughly 90% of them singletons. The material sequenced was PBMCs or T cells enriched from blood (not recorded which). All receptors come from a woman in her 40s who had recovered from COVID-19.

This clone was recorded once. The rearrangement links TRBV27 to TRBJ1-1; the match to TRBD1 covers 7 bases. The V and J ends lost 0 bases and 4 bases, in that order; junction bases with no gene match: 8. CDR1 is MNHEY, CDR2 SMNVEV, per germline (reference sequence). The CDR3 has 16 residues. In nucleotides, the CDR3 is TGTGCCAGCAGTTTATCCCCCGCAGGGGGTGGCACTGAAGCTTTCTTT. Amino acids: CASSLSPAGGGTEAFF.

The V and J genes are TRBV18 and TRBJ1-2; TRBD1 agrees at 9 bases. Looked up from germline, CDR1 is KGHSH and CDR2 is LQKENI. This CDR3 is 16 amino acids long. Trimming cost V 3 bases and J 5 bases; bases outside gene matches: 10. The CDR3 protein is CASSPGQGIFGYGYTF. The CDR3 DNA reads TGTGCCAGCTCACCCGGACAGGGGATTTTTGGGTATGGCTACACCTTC.

J is TRBJ2-6 and V is TRBV18; 10 bases fit TRBD1. Germline V gene lookup returns CDR1 KGHSH and CDR2 LQKENI. This CDR3 region has 18 residues. Trimming removed 2 bases from V and 2 bases from J; junction bases left unmatched: 6. CDR3 region: CASSPTGQGSPGANVLTF. The CDR3 coding sequence is TGTGCCAGCTCACCAACGGGACAGGGGAGCCCTGGGGCCAACGTCCTGACTTTC.

V and J are TRBV6-4 and TRBJ1-2; D not certain. V shed 3 bases and J shed 6 bases, with 17 bases lying between them. The length of the CDR3 is 15 residues. Germline assignment: CDR1 MRHNA and CDR2 SNTAGT. CDR3 amino acids: CASSEVKAKINGYTF. The CDR3 region has the DNA TGTGCCAGCAGTGAAGTGAAAGCAAAAATCAATGGCTACACCTTC.

The V gene is TRBV19, the J gene TRBJ1-6; D remains ambiguous. The CDR3 spans 14 residues. V gave up 5 bases and J gave up 7 bases, with 12 bases separating them. CDR1 and CDR2 from the germline V gene are LNHDA and SQIVND (reference sequence). CDR3 loop: CASSYPGDNSPLHF. In DNA, the CDR3 is TGTGCCAGTAGTTATCCGGGAGACAATTCACCCCTCCACTTT. Full variable domain (outside the CDR3, taken from reference TRBV19 and TRBJ1-6): DGGITQSPKYLFRKEGQNVTLSCEQNLNHDAMYWYRQDPGQGLRLIYYSQIVNDFQKGDIAEGYSVSREKKESFPLTVTSAQKNPTAFYLCASSYPGDNSPLHFGNGTRLTVT.

The chain employs TRBV27 and TRBJ2-1, with TRBD2 identical over 10 bases. J was trimmed by 2 bases and V by 2 bases; bases with no gene match: 3. Germline V gives CDR1 MNHEY, CDR2 SMNVEV (reference sequence). The CDR3 extends over 16 amino acids. The CDR3 sequence is CASSLPTSGAYNEQFF. The CDR3 region has the DNA TGTGCCAGCAGTTTACCCACTAGCGGGGCCTACAATGAGCAGTTCTTC.

This sequence joins TRBV10-2 and TRBJ2-5; TRBD2 matches 11 bases. The CDR3 has 15 residues. V gave up 8 bases and J gave up 7 bases; unmatched junction bases: 12. Germline assignment: CDR1 WSHSY and CDR2 SAAADI. The CDR3 nucleotides are TGCGCCAGCGCGGGGGGGACTAGCGGCCTTGGGACCCAGTACTTC. Residues: CASAGGTSGLGTQYF.

This sequence joins TRBV12-5 and TRBJ2-1; tentative D call: TRBD1 (6 bases). This CDR3 has 16 residues. V lost 0 bases and J 8 bases, leaving 17 bases between the germline ends. The V gene's germline CDR1 is LGHNT and CDR2 FRNRAP. The CDR3 sequence: CASGLVSGGVIDEQFF. The CDR3 DNA reads as TGTGCTAGTGGTTTGGTAAGTGGGGGCGTGATCGATGAGCAGTTCTTC.

This clone showed up just once. The chain has TRBV18 and TRBJ2-7; a weak D match, TRBD2 (5 bases). CDR1 and CDR2 (germline): KGHSH, LQKENI. Trimming stripped 4 bases from V and 5 bases from J, with 15 bases between. There are 14 residues in the CDR3. In DNA, the CDR3 is TGTGCCAGCTCACGGGAGAGCAGGATGGACGAGCAGTACTTC. Translating gives CASSRESRMDEQYF.

The rearrangement links TRBV4-1 to TRBJ2-7, with TRBD2 matching 10 bases. CDR1 and CDR2 from the germline V gene are MGHRA and YSYEKL. The V gene end was trimmed by 4 bases and the J gene end by 2 bases; junction bases not matched to a gene: 8. The CDR3 consists of 16 residues. The CDR3 loop reads CASSPEILAGAYEQYF. The CDR3 DNA is TGCGCCAGCAGCCCAGAGATCCTAGCGGGAGCCTACGAGCAGTACTTC.

DNA for the CDR3: TGTGCCAGCAGCTTCTCTAACTATGGCTACACCTTC. This encodes CASSFSNYGYTF. This sequence joins TRBV11-2 and TRBJ1-2; D is unresolved. This CDR3 contains 12 residues. Germline-derived CDR1 and CDR2 are SGHAT and FQNNGV. Trimming shortened V by 3 bases and J by 0 bases, and 2 bases separated the two germline ends.

V and J are TRBV6-5 and TRBJ1-2; D might be TRBD1 (6 bases). Trimming stripped 8 bases from V and 3 bases from J, with 10 bases between. CDR3 size: 12 residues. Germline assignment: CDR1 MNHEY and CDR2 SVGAGI. The CDR3 DNA reads as TGTGCCAGCCTTCGGACAGACTATGGCTACACCTTC. It yields the protein CASLRTDYGYTF.

The rearrangement joins TRBV3-1 (or the pseudogene TRBV3-2) to TRBJ1-5; the D gene is possibly TRBD1 (5 bases). The CDR3 is 16 amino acids. Germline V CDR1 and CDR2: LGHDT, YNNKEL (reference sequence). The V and J ends lost 9 bases and 1 base respectively, with 19 bases between them. This CDR3 is CARDSSGVWSNQPQHF. DNA for the CDR3: TGTGCCAGAGACTCCTCGGGGGTTTGGAGCAATCAGCCCCAGCATTTT.

The chain links TRBV10-1 to TRBJ2-3; tentatively, D is TRBD1 (6 bases). Trimming stripped 6 bases from V and 0 bases from J, with 13 bases between. Germline V gene lookup returns CDR1 WNHNN and CDR2 SYGVQD (reference sequence). The CDR3 contains 15 residues. Here the CDR3 DNA reads TGCGCCAGCAGCTTGACAGGACTCAGCACAGATACGCAGTATTTT. Its translation: CASSLTGLSTDTQYF.

J is TRBJ1-1 and V is TRBV6-5, with D maybe TRBD1 (5 bases). The CDR3 is 16 residues long. Germline V gene sequence: CDR1 MNHEY, CDR2 SVGAGI. V was clipped by 0 bases and J by 1 base, with 12 bases between them. In DNA, the CDR3 is TGTGCCAGCAGTTACTCGACGGGGGGTGCGAACACTGAAGCTTTCTTT. Translated, it gives CASSYSTGGANTEAFF.

The chain recombines TRBV6-5 with TRBJ1-2; D perhaps matches TRBD1 (5 bases). The V end lost 0 bases, the J end lost 3 bases, and 11 bases lay between the germline ends. The V gene's germline CDR1 is MNHEY and CDR2 SVGAGI. CDR3 length: 15 amino acids. In DNA, the CDR3 is TGTGCCAGCAGTTACTCTAGGGGTCTCCACTATGGCTACACCTTC. Translated: CASSYSRGLHYGYTF.

The chain joins TRBV5-1 to TRBJ1-4, with D unclear. The CDR3 covers 13 residues. Germline lookup yields CDR1 SGHRS and CDR2 YFSETQ. The V end was cut by 0 bases, the J end by 4 bases, with 4 bases between. For the CDR3, the DNA is TGCGCCAGCAGCTTGGCCTATAATGAAAAACTGTTTTTT. The encoded protein is CASSLAYNEKLFF.

The sample holds a few counts of this clone. This chain joins TRBV4-1 and TRBJ2-2, with 7 bases that match TRBD2. Per germline, CDR1 MGHRA and CDR2 YSYEKL. The CDR3 has 15 residues. V gave up 4 bases and J gave up 2 bases; unmatched junction bases: 4. CDR3 nucleotide sequence: TGCGCCAGCAGCCCCGGGACTACCAACACCGGGGAGCTGTTTTTT. Encoded protein: CASSPGTTNTGELFF.

This chain joins TRBV4-2 and TRBJ2-1; D is possibly TRBD2 (5 bases). Germline CDR1 LGHNA, CDR2 YNFKEQ. The ends were cut back, 1 base at V and 4 bases at J, with 8 bases in the middle. CDR3 length: 14 residues. The CDR3 reads CASSQARGYNEQFF. The CDR3 region has the DNA TGTGCCAGCAGCCAAGCACGGGGTTACAATGAGCAGTTCTTC.

V usage is TRBV27 and J usage is TRBJ1-6; 10 bases agree with TRBD1. The CDR3 is 16 amino acids. Losses at the gene ends were 5 bases for V and 10 bases for J; bases not matched to a gene: 11. Germline-derived CDR1 and CDR2 are MNHEY and SMNVEV (reference sequence). The CDR3 here is CASSRLRQGAGSPLHF. The CDR3 DNA follows: TGTGCCAGCAGTCGCCTACGACAGGGGGCGGGGTCACCCCTCCACTTT.

This clone was counted at least ten times. V gene TRBV5-1 combines with J gene TRBJ1-2; no definite D call. Per the germline V gene, CDR1 is SGHRS and CDR2 is YFSETQ. V gave up 0 bases and J gave up 4 bases, with 4 bases separating them. This CDR3 region has 12 residues. CDR3 sequence reads: CASSLDSYGYTF. Written as DNA, the CDR3 is TGCGCCAGCAGCTTGGACAGCTATGGCTACACCTTC.

CDR3 residues: CASSADSSNYGYTF. The CDR3, as DNA: TGTGCCAGCAGCGCTGACAGCTCTAACTATGGCTACACCTTC. The V and J genes are TRBV13 and TRBJ1-2; possibly TRBD1 for D (5 bases). Germline-derived CDR1 and CDR2 are PRHDT and FYEKMQ (reference sequence). V gave up 5 bases and J gave up 0 bases, with 10 bases separating them. CDR3 length equals 14 residues.

The CDR3 loop is CASSLGTGTARYNEQFF. CDR3 bases: TGTGCCAGCAGCTTAGGGACTGGGACAGCGCGATACAATGAGCAGTTCTTC. This chain joins TRBV13 and TRBJ2-1; 7 nucleotides agree with TRBD1. Germline V gene lookup returns CDR1 PRHDT and CDR2 FYEKMQ (reference sequence). J lost 4 bases, V lost 0 bases, and 9 bases had no gene match. The CDR3 is 17 amino acids.

The CDR3 DNA reads as TGTGCCAGCAGTTACGGGGACAGGGCTTCACCCCTCCACTTT. Its translation: CASSYGDRASPLHF. The genes are TRBV28 and TRBJ1-6, with 9 bases that match TRBD1. The CDR3 length is 14 residues. Germline CDR1 and CDR2: MDHEN and SYDVKM. V was pared by 4 bases and J by 9 bases, with 4 bases of the junction left unmatched.

The chain recombines TRBV6-6 with TRBJ2-7; perhaps TRBD2 as D (6 bases). V was cut by 4 bases and J by 6 bases, with 19 bases left in between. CDR3 length: 15 amino acids. The V gene's germline CDR1 is MNHNY and CDR2 SVGAGI (reference sequence). Here the CDR3 DNA reads TGTGCCAGCAGTTCTCCGGGCGGCACAGCGGGCGAGCAGTACTTC. It yields the protein CASSSPGGTAGEQYF.

This chain connects TRBV5-4 to TRBJ1-5; D is possibly TRBD1 (6 bases). Looked up from germline, CDR1 is SGHNT and CDR2 is YYREEE (reference sequence). This CDR3 spans 15 amino acids. Trimming shortened V by 4 bases and J by 3 bases, and 14 bases separated the two germline ends. The CDR3 coding sequence is TGTGCCAGCAGCCTTTACGGACAGCTCAATCAGCCCCAGCATTTT. Its protein product is CASSLYGQLNQPQHF.

The genes are TRBV30 and TRBJ1-3; tentative D call: TRBD1 (6 bases). The CDR3 length is 15 residues. Germline assignment: CDR1 GTSNPN and CDR2 SVGIG (reference sequence). V was clipped by 3 bases and J by 3 bases, with 15 bases between them. CDR3 sequence: CAWRGPRQVGNTIYF. In DNA, the CDR3 is TGTGCCTGGAGAGGGCCCCGACAGGTTGGAAACACCATATATTTT. Looking up the rest from reference TRBV30 and TRBJ1-3 gives the full variable domain: SQTIHQWPATLVQPVGSPLSLECTVEGTSNPNLYWYRQAAGRGLQLLFYSVGIGQISSEVPQNLSASRPQDRQFILSSKKLLLSDSGFYLCAWRGPRQVGNTIYFGEGSWLTVV.

The CDR3: CASSFWAGRGNTIYF. The CDR3 region has the DNA TGTGCCAGCAGCTTTTGGGCAGGGAGGGGAAACACCATATATTTT. The chain uses TRBV7-9 and TRBJ1-3; a weak D match, TRBD1 (5 bases). In germline, CDR1 is SEHNR, CDR2 FQNEAQ (reference sequence). CDR3 length: 15 residues. The V end was cut by 3 bases, the J end by 4 bases, with 13 bases between.

In DNA form, the CDR3 reads TGTGCCAGCAGCCAAGAATATCAAGGGGGCTACGAGCAGTACTTC. Protein sequence: CASSQEYQGGYEQYF. The chain couples TRBV4-2 to TRBJ2-7, with D possibly TRBD1 on 6 matching bases. This CDR3 comprises 15 residues. Germline V gene data show CDR1 as LGHNA and CDR2 as YNFKEQ. The V end was cut by 0 bases, the J end by 3 bases, with 12 bases between.

V is TRBV19 and J is TRBJ1-6; TRBD1 matches at 7 bases. The CDR3 has 15 residues. CDR1 is LNHDA and CDR2 is SQIVND in the germline V gene (reference sequence). V shed 7 bases, J shed 6 bases, and the junction held 9 bases outside the gene matches. CDR3 sequence (DNA): TGTGCCAGTACTCAGGGGGGAGCGCGTAATTCACCCCTCCACTTT. Residues: CASTQGGARNSPLHF.

CDR3 amino acids: CASSLNGRGYYGYTF. For the CDR3, the DNA is TGTGCCAGCAGTTTAAATGGGAGAGGGTACTATGGCTACACCTTC. The rearrangement links TRBV27 to TRBJ1-2; D is undetermined. V lost 2 bases and J 3 bases, leaving 13 bases between the germline ends. The CDR3 extends over 15 amino acids. Germline V gene lookup returns CDR1 MNHEY and CDR2 SMNVEV (reference sequence).